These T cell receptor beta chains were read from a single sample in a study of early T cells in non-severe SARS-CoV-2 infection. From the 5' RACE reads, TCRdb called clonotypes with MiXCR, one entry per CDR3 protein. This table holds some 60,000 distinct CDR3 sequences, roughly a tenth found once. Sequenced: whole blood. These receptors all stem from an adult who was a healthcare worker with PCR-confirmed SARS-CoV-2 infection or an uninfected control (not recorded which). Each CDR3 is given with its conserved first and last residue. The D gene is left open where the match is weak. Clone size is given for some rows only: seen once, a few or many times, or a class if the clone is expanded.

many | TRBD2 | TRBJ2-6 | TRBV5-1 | TGCGCCAGCAGCTTGGCGGGACTAGCGGGAGGATTGGGCGGGGCCAACGTCCTGACTTTC | CASSLAGLAGGLGGANVLTF
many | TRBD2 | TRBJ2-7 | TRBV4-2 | TGTGCCAGCAGCCAGGAGGGACTAGCGGGCTGGCAGAGCTCCTACGAGCAGTACTTC | CASSQEGLAGWQSSYEQYF
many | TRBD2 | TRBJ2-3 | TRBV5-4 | TGTGCCAGCAGCTTGGTTGTTAGCGGGAGCGATACGCAGTATTTT | CASSLVVSGSDTQYF
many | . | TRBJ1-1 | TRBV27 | TGTGCCAGCAGTGCACAGATGAACACTGAAGCTTTCTTT | CASSAQMNTEAFF
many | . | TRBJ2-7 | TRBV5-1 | TGCGCCAGCAGCTTGGCCGGACTTCTCCTCGGCGAGCAGTACTTC | CASSLAGLLLGEQYF
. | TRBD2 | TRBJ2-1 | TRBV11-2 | TGTGCCAGCAGCCCCCGCGGGAGCTCCTACAATGAGCAGTTCTTC | CASSPRGSSYNEQFF
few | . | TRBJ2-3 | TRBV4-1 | TGCGCCAGCAGCCAAGCGGACGCCCCAAGCACAGATACGCAGTATTTT | CASSQADAPSTDTQYF
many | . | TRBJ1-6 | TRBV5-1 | TGCGCCAGCAGCTTGGAGTCAGGCCTTAATTCACCCCTCCACTTT | CASSLESGLNSPLHF
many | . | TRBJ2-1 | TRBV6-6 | TGTGCCAGCAGTGGGACTTACAATGAGCAGTTCTTC | CASSGTYNEQFF
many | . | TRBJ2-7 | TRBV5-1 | TGCGCCAGCAGCTTGGTGGCAGACGGGTCCTACGAGCAGTACTTC | CASSLVADGSYEQYF
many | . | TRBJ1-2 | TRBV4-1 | TGCGCCAGCAGCCAAGAAAATAGGTTCAGGGGTGGCTACACCTTC | CASSQENRFRGGYTF
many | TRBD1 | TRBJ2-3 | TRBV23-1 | TGCGCCAGCAGTCCGACCCGGGACAGTCTAAGCACAGATACGCAGTATTTT | CASSPTRDSLSTDTQYF
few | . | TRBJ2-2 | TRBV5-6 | TGTGCCAGCATCTTTCTCGGCACCGGGGAGCTGTTTTTT | CASIFLGTGELFF
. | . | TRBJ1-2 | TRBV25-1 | TGTGCCAGCAGACTAGATGGCTACACCTTC | CASRLDGYTF
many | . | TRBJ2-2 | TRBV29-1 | TGCAGCGTTGTCCCACTCAGCGCCGGGGAGCTGTTTTTT | CSVVPLSAGELFF
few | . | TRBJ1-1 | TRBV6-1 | TGTGCCAGCAGAAAGGGCACTGAAGCTTTCTTT | CASRKGTEAFF
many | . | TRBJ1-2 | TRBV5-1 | TGCGCCAGCAGCTTGGGTGCAGGGATCCATGGCTACACCTTC | CASSLGAGIHGYTF
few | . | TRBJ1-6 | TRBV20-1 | TGCAGTGCTAGAGTCGCCAGTATGGGGCCAAATTCACCCCTCCACTTT | CSARVASMGPNSPLHF
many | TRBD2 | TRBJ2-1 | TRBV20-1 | TGCAGTGCTAGAGATTTCAGGGGACTAGCGGATCATGAGCAGTTCTTC | CSARDFRGLADHEQFF
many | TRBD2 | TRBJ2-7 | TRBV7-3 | TGTGCCAGCAGCACCGGACTAGCGGGCCGCTACGAGCAGTACTTC | CASSTGLAGRYEQYF
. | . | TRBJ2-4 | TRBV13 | TGTGCCAGCAGCTTAAGGCAGGGTACGGACATTCAGTACTTC | CASSLRQGTDIQYF
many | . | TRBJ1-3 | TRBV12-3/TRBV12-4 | TGTGCCAGCAGCCGGACGGACTCTGGAAACACCATATATTTT | CASSRTDSGNTIYF
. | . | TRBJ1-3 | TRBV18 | TGTGCCAGCTCACCCTCGGCTGAGGTGACAGGAAACACCATATATTTT | CASSPSAEVTGNTIYF
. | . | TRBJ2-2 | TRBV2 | TGTGCCAGCAGTGACCAGAACACCGGGGAGCTGTTTTTT | CASSDQNTGELFF
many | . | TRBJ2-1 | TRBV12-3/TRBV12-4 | TGTGCCAGCAGCTCGGGAACCAACAATGAGCAGTTCTTC | CASSSGTNNEQFF